Detailed here is one T cell receptor beta chain. Its antigen remains unknown. This record belongs to a study of shared clonotypes between healthy human individuals. The V and J ends lost 5 bases and 1 base respectively, with 18 bases between them. This CDR3 has 18 residues. CDR1 is ENHRY, CDR2 SYGVKD, per germline. Overall study results and limits: Clonotypes that were shared across four donors made up around 5% of naive CD4 clonotypes.

TCRdb's table, derived via immunoSEQ multiplex PCR, lists solely in-frame clones and lacks some. The sample records 950,000 to 1,300,000 clones, more than 65% being singletons. The V gene is TRBV10-3, the J gene TRBJ2-6, with D uncertain. This receptor was identified in a man aged 18 to 35 in good health. The sequenced sample was memory CD4+ T cells sorted from blood. As for subset: CD45RA-negative fraction. The CDR3 spells CAISLGGVSTSGANVLTF. The DNA of the CDR3 is TGTGCCATCAGTCTGGGTGGCGTCTCCACGTCTGGGGCCAACGTCCTGACTTTC.